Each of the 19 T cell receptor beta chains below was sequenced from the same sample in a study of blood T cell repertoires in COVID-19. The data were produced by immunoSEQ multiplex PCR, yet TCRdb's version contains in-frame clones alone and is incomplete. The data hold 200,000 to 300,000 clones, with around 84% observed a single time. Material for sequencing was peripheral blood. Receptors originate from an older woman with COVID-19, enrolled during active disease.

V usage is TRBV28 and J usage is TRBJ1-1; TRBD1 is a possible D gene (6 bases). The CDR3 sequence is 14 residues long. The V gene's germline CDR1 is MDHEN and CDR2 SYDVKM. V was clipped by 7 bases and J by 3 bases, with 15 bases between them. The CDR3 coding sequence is TGTGCCAGCACTTTGGGGGCCGGGTACACTGAAGCTTTCTTT. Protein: CASTLGAGYTEAFF. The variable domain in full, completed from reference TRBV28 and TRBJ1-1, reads DVKVTQSSRYLVKRTGEKVFLECVQDMDHENMFWYRQDPGLGLRLIYFSYDVKMKEKGDIPEGYSVSREKKERFSLILESASTNQTSMYLCASTLGAGYTEAFFGQGTRLTVV.

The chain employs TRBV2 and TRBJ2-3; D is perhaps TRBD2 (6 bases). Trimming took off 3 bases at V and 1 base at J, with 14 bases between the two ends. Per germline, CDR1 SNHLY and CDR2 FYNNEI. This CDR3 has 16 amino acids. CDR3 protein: CASSDGLTSRTDTQYF. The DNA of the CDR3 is TGTGCCAGCAGTGACGGACTAACCTCCCGCACAGATACGCAGTATTTT.

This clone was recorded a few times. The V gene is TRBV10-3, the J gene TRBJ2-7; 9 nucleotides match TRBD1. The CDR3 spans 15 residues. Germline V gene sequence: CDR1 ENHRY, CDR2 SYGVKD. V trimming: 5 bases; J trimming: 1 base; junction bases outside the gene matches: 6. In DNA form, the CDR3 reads TGTGCCATCAGTACGGACAGGGGACGGTCCTACGAGCAGTACTTC. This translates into CAISTDRGRSYEQYF.

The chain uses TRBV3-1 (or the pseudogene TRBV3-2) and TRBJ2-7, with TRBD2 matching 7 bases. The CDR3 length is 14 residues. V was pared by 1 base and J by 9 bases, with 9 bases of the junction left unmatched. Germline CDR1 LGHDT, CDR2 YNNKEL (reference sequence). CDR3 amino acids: CASSQAQTSMGQYF. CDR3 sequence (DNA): TGTGCCAGCAGCCAAGCCCAGACTAGCATGGGGCAGTACTTC.

The chain's CDR3 is CASSPDSKGPANYGYTF. The CDR3 DNA reads TGTGCCAGCAGTCCTGACAGCAAAGGTCCCGCGAACTATGGCTACACCTTC. V gene TRBV7-7 combines with J gene TRBJ1-2; maybe TRBD1 (5 bases). The CDR3 covers 17 residues. The V gene lost 6 bases and the J gene lost 2 bases, with 22 bases spanning the gap. CDR1 and CDR2 from the germline V gene are SSHAT and FNYEAQ (reference sequence).

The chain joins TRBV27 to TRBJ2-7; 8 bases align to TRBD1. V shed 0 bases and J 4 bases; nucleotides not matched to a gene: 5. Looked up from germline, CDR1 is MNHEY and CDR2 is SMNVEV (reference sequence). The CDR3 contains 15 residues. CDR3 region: CASSLSGQGAYEQYF. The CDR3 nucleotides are TGTGCCAGCAGTTTATCGGGGCAGGGGGCTTACGAGCAGTACTTC.

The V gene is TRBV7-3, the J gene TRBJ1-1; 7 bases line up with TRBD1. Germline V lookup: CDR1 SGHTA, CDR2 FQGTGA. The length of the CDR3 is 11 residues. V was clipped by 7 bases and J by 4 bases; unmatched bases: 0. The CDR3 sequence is CASTGGTEAFF. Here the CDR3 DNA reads TGTGCCAGCACAGGGGGCACTGAAGCTTTCTTT.

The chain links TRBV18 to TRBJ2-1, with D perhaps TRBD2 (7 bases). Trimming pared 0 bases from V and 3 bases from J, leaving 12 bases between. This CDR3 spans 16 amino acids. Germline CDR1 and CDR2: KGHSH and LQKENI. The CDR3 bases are TGTGCCAGCTCACCACCGTCGAGGGGGGGCTACAATGAGCAGTTCTTC. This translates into CASSPPSRGGYNEQFF.

The CDR3: CASSGDRVYGYTF. CDR3 bases: TGTGCCAGCAGTGGGGACAGGGTGTATGGCTACACCTTC. This chain connects TRBV2 to TRBJ1-2; TRBD1 agrees at 9 bases. CDR1 and CDR2 from the germline V gene are SNHLY and FYNNEI. Trimming took 4 bases from V and 5 from J; bases not matched to a gene: 2. The CDR3 covers 13 residues. The whole variable domain, remainder taken from reference TRBV2 and TRBJ1-2, is EPEVTQTPSHQVTQMGQEVILRCVPISNHLYFYWYRQILGQKVEFLVSFYNNEISEKSEIFDDQFSVERPDGSNFTLKIRSTKLEDSAMYFCASSGDRVYGYTFGSGTRLTVV.

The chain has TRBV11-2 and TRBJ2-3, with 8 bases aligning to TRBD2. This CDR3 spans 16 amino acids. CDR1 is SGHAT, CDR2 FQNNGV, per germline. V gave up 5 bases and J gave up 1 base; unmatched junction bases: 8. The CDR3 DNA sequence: TGTGCCAGCAGCGACAGTCCGGGACTAGGCACAGATACGCAGTATTTT. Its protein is CASSDSPGLGTDTQYF.

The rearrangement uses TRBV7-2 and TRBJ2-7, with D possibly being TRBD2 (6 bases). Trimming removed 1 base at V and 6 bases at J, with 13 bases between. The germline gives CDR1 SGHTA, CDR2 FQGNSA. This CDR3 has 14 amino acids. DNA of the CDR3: TGTGCCAGCAGCTTAGGAGGGAGGAAGGGCGAGCAGTACTTC. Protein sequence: CASSLGGRKGEQYF.

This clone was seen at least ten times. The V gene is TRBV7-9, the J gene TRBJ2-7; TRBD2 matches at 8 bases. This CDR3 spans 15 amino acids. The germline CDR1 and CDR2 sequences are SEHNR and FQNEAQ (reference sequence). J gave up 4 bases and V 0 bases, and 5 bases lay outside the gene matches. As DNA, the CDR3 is TGTGCCAGCAGCTTAGCGTCTAGCGGGCATTACGAGCAGTACTTC. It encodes CASSLASSGHYEQYF.

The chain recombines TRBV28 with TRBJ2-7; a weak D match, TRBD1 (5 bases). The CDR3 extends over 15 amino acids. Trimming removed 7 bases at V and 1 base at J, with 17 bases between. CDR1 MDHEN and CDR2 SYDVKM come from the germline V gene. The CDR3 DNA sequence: TGTGCCAGCACCCCAGGGTCCTTCAGTTCCTACGAGCAGTACTTC. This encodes CASTPGSFSSYEQYF.

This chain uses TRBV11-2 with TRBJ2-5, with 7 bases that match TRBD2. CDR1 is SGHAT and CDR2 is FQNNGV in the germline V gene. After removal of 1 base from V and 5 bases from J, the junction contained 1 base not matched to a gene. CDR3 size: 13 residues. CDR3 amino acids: CASSLGGGETQYF. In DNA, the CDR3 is TGTGCCAGCAGCTTAGGGGGAGGGGAGACCCAGTACTTC.

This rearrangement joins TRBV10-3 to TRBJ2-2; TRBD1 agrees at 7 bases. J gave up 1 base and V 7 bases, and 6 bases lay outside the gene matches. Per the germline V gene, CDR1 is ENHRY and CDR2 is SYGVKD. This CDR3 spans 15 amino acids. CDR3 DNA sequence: TGTGCCATCAAGGGGGCAGACGGGAACACCGGGGAGCTGTTTTTT. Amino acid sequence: CAIKGADGNTGELFF.

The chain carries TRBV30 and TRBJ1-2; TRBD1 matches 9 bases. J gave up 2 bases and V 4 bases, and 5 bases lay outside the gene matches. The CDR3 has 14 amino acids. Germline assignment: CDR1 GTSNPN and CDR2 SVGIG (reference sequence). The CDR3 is CAWTPDRGNYGYTF. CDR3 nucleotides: TGTGCCTGGACCCCCGACAGGGGGAACTATGGCTACACCTTC.

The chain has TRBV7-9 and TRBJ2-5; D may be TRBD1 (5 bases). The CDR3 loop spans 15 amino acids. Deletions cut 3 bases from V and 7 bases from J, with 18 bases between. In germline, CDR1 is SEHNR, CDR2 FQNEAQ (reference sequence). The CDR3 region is CASSLGQGYTGTQYF. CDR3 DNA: TGTGCCAGCAGCTTGGGGCAGGGATACACGGGGACCCAGTACTTC.

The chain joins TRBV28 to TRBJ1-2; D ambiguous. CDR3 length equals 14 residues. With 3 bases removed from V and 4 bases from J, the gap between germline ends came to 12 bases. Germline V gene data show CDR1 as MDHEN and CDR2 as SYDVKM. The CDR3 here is CASSLMRGRYGYTF. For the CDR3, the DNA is TGTGCCAGCAGTTTGATGAGAGGGCGCTATGGCTACACCTTC.

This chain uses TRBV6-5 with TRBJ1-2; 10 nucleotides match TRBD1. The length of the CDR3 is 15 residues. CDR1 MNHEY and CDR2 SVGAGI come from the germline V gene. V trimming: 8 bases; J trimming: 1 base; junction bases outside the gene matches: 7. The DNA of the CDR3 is TGTGCCAGCGGTTGGACAGGGGGGATTAACTATGGCTACACCTTC. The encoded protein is CASGWTGGINYGYTF.